The entry below gives a single T cell receptor (beta chain) sequence along with its context. These data belong to a study of beta chain features in type 1 diabetes. Germline CDR1 reads MNHEY; CDR2 reads SVGAGI. This CDR3 spans 13 amino acids. V dropped 0 bases and J dropped 9 bases, with 11 bases sitting between them. The entirety of the isolated RNA underwent reverse transcription, so expressed TCRB transcripts were sequenced. Naive, central memory and regulatory T cell samples produced a mean of about 3.5 million reads. Method: immunoSEQ multiplex PCR; TCRdb's copy keeps in-frame clones and lacks some. The data show 450,000 or so clones, about an eighth seen once.

The sample taken for sequencing was naive CD4+ T cells from blood. The chain joins TRBV6-5 to TRBJ1-1; D unclear. The origin of this receptor is a woman aged 18-29 years in good health. This chain's CDR3 is CASSYSARTKAFF. In DNA form, the CDR3 reads TGTGCCAGCAGTTACTCGGCCAGAACCAAAGCTTTCTTT.